A selection of T cell receptor beta chains follows, all from one sample in a study of T cells after yellow fever vaccination. Using its own MiXCR run on the 5' RACE reads, TCRdb lists one record per CDR3 protein. The sample yields under 600,000 distinct CDR3 sequences, 20% to 25% seen once. Material: PBMCs, obtained roughly 23 days after the first yellow fever vaccination. These receptors were obtained from a man between 18 and 29 years old who received the YFV17D yellow fever vaccine. The CDR3 runs from the conserved cysteine through the conserved F or W. D genes are given only for firm matches. The size entry is marked missing in some rows and otherwise reads once, few, many or a size class.

d_call: TRBD1; v_call: TRBV6-5; clone_size: .; j_call: TRBJ1-2; cdr3_aa: CASSYSDRDYLFNYGYTF; cdr3_nt: TGTGCCAGCAGTTACAGTGACAGGGACTACCTATTTAACTATGGCTACACCTTC
d_call: .; v_call: TRBV7-9; clone_size: few; j_call: TRBJ1-3; cdr3_aa: CASSFSGNSGNTIYF; cdr3_nt: TGTGCCAGCAGCTTTTCTGGAAACTCTGGAAACACCATATATTTT
d_call: .; v_call: TRBV18; clone_size: few; j_call: TRBJ2-1; cdr3_aa: CASSPGPDGAIAQFF; cdr3_nt: TGTGCCAGCTCACCGGGTCCCGACGGGGCAATCGCGCAGTTCTTC
d_call: .; v_call: TRBV25-1; clone_size: few; j_call: TRBJ2-7; cdr3_aa: CASSEQEWEQYF; cdr3_nt: TGTGCCAGCAGTGAACAAGAGTGGGAGCAGTACTTC
d_call: .; v_call: TRBV5-1; clone_size: .; j_call: TRBJ2-7; cdr3_aa: CASSLWAYEQYF; cdr3_nt: TGCGCCAGCAGCTTGTGGGCTTACGAGCAGTACTTC
d_call: .; v_call: TRBV21-1; clone_size: few; j_call: TRBJ1-5; cdr3_aa: CASRLRRDYQPQHF; cdr3_nt: TGTGCCAGCAGGTTACGCAGGGACTATCAGCCCCAGCATTTT
d_call: .; v_call: TRBV7-9; clone_size: many; j_call: TRBJ2-1; cdr3_aa: CASSFVGAGDNEQFF; cdr3_nt: TGTGCCAGCAGCTTTGTGGGGGCCGGGGACAATGAGCAGTTCTTC
d_call: .; v_call: TRBV9; clone_size: .; j_call: TRBJ2-5; cdr3_aa: CASSPPGVPEETQYF; cdr3_nt: TGTGCCAGCAGCCCCCCAGGAGTCCCTGAAGAGACCCAGTACTTC
d_call: TRBD1; v_call: TRBV5-8; clone_size: .; j_call: TRBJ2-7; cdr3_aa: CASRRTGSSYEQYF; cdr3_nt: TGTGCCAGCAGGCGGACAGGGAGCTCCTACGAGCAGTACTTC
d_call: .; v_call: TRBV6-5; clone_size: .; j_call: TRBJ2-1; cdr3_aa: CASGPWGDEQFF; cdr3_nt: TGTGCCAGCGGACCGTGGGGCGATGAGCAGTTCTTC
d_call: TRBD1; v_call: TRBV2; clone_size: few; j_call: TRBJ1-4; cdr3_aa: CASSADRGNEKLFF; cdr3_nt: TGTGCCAGCAGCGCCGACAGGGGAAATGAAAAACTGTTTTTT
d_call: TRBD2; v_call: TRBV6-5; clone_size: .; j_call: TRBJ2-1; cdr3_aa: CASSYSASGGANEQFF; cdr3_nt: TGTGCCAGCAGTTACTCGGCTAGCGGGGGGGCTAATGAGCAGTTCTTC
d_call: .; v_call: TRBV18; clone_size: few; j_call: TRBJ2-2; cdr3_aa: CASSRAPEDTGELFF; cdr3_nt: TGTGCCAGCTCACGCGCTCCGGAGGACACCGGGGAGCTGTTTTTT
d_call: .; v_call: TRBV10-1; clone_size: .; j_call: TRBJ1-1; cdr3_aa: CASLFARDEVRTEAFF; cdr3_nt: TGCGCCAGCCTTTTTGCCAGGGACGAAGTACGGACTGAAGCTTTCTTT
d_call: .; v_call: TRBV5-6; clone_size: few; j_call: TRBJ2-1; cdr3_aa: CASSLWGSSYNEQFF; cdr3_nt: TGTGCCAGCAGCTTGTGGGGCTCTTCTTACAATGAGCAGTTCTTC
d_call: .; v_call: TRBV5-1; clone_size: few; j_call: TRBJ1-1; cdr3_aa: CATRTAMNTEAFF; cdr3_nt: TGCGCCACCAGGACGGCAATGAACACTGAAGCTTTCTTT
d_call: TRBD1; v_call: TRBV7-9; clone_size: few; j_call: TRBJ2-3; cdr3_aa: CASRTGGTDTQYF; cdr3_nt: TGTGCCAGCAGGACAGGGGGCACAGATACGCAGTATTTT
d_call: .; v_call: TRBV6-4; clone_size: .; j_call: TRBJ1-5; cdr3_aa: CARRYQPQHF; cdr3_nt: TGTGCCAGGAGATATCAGCCCCAGCATTTT
d_call: .; v_call: TRBV7-9; clone_size: .; j_call: TRBJ2-3; cdr3_aa: CASSPLPGQETDTQYF; cdr3_nt: TGTGCCAGCAGCCCCCTCCCGGGTCAAGAAACAGATACGCAGTATTTT
d_call: .; v_call: TRBV20-1; clone_size: .; j_call: TRBJ1-1; cdr3_aa: CSARDYKENTEAFF; cdr3_nt: TGCAGTGCTAGAGATTATAAGGAGAACACTGAAGCTTTCTTT
d_call: .; v_call: TRBV9; clone_size: .; j_call: TRBJ1-6; cdr3_aa: CASSVGRRDSPLHF; cdr3_nt: TGTGCCAGCAGCGTAGGGCGTAGAGATTCACCCCTCCACTTT